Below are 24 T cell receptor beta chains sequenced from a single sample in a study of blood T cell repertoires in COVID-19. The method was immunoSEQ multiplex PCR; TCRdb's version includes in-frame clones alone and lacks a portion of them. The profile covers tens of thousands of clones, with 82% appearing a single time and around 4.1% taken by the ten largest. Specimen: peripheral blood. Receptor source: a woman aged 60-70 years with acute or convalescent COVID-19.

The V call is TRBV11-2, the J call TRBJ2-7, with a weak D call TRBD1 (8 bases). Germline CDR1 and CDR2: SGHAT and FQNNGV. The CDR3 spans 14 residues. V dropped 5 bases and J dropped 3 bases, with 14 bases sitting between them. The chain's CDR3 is CASSKNRGGYEQYF. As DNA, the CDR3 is TGTGCCAGCAGCAAAAACAGGGGGGGCTACGAGCAGTACTTC. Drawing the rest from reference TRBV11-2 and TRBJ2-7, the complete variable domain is EAGVAQSPRYKIIEKRQSVAFWCNPISGHATLYWYQQILGQGPKLLIQFQNNGVVDDSQLPKDRFSAERLKGVDSTLKIQPAKLEDSAVYLCASSKNRGGYEQYFGPGTRLTVT.

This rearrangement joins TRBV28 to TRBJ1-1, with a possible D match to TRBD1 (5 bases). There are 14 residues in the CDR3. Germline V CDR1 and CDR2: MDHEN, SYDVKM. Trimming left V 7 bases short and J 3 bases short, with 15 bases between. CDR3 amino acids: CASTPGQGHTEAFF. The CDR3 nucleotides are TGTGCCAGCACTCCCGGGCAGGGCCACACTGAAGCTTTCTTT.

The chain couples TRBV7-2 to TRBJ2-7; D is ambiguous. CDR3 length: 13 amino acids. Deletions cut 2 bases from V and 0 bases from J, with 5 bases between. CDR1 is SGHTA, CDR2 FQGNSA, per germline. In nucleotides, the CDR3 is TGTGCCAGCAGCTTACATAGCTCCTACGAGCAGTACTTC. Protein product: CASSLHSSYEQYF. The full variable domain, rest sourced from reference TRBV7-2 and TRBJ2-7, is GAGVSQSPSNKVTEKGKDVELRCDPISGHTALYWYRQSLGQGLEFLIYFQGNSAPDKSGLPSDRFSAERTGGSVSTLTIQRTQQEDSAVYLCASSLHSSYEQYFGPGTRLTVT.

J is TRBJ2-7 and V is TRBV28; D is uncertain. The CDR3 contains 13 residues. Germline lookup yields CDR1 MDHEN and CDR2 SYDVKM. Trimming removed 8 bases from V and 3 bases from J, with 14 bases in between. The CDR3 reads CASLASTVYEQYF. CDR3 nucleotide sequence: TGTGCCAGCTTAGCTAGTACTGTCTACGAGCAGTACTTC.

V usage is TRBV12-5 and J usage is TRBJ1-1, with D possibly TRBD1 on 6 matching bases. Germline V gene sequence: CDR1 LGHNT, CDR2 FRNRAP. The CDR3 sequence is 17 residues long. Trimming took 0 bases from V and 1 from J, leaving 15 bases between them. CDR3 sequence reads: CASGLVPGGAGNTEAFF. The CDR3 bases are TGTGCTAGTGGTTTGGTCCCTGGGGGCGCCGGGAACACTGAAGCTTTCTTT.

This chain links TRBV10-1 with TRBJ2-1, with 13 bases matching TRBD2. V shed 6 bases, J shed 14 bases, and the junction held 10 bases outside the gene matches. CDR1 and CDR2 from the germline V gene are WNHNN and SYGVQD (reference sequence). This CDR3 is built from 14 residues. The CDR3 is CASSTGTSGTGEFF. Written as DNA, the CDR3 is TGCGCCAGCAGCACCGGGACTAGCGGGACGGGGGAGTTCTTC.

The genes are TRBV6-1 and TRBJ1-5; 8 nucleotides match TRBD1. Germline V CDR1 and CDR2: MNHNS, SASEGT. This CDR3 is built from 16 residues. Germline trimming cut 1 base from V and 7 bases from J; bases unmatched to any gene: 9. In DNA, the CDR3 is TGTGCCAGCAGTGAAGTGGCAGGGGGCTTCGGACAGCCCCAGCATTTT. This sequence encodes CASSEVAGGFGQPQHF.

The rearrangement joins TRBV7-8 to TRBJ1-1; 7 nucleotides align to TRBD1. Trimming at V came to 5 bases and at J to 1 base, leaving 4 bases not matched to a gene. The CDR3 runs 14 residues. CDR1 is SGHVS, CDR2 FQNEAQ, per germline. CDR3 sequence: CASSPGTANTEAFF. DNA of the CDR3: TGTGCCAGCAGCCCGGGGACAGCGAACACTGAAGCTTTCTTT.

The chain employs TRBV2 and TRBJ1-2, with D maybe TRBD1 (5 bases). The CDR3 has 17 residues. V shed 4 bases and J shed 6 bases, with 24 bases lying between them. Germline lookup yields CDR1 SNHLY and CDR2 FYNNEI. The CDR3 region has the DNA TGTGCCAGCAGTGTGTCCGGCCCACTAAGGGGCACGCATGGCTACACCTTC. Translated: CASSVSGPLRGTHGYTF.

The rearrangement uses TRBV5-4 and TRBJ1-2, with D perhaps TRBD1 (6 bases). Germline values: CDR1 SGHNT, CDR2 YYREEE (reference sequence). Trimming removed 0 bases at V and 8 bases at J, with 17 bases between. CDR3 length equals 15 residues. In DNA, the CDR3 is TGTGCCAGCAGCTTGGCCCAGCAGGGGCAGGAGGGCTACACCTTC. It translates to CASSLAQQGQEGYTF.

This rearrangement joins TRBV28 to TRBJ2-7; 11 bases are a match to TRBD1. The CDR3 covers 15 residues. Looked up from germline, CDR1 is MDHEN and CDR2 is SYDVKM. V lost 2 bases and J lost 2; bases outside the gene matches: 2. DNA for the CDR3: TGTGCCAGCAGTTTACGGACAGGGGGCACCTACGAGCAGTACTTC. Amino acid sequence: CASSLRTGGTYEQYF.

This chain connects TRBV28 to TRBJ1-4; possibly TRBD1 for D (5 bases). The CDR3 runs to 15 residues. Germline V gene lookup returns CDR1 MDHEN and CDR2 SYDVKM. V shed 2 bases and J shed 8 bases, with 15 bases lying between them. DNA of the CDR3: TGTGCCAGCAGTTTAGGCGGGGCAGGACGCGAAAAACTGTTTTTT. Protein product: CASSLGGAGREKLFF.

The CDR3 sequence is CAWSRLRTERNEKLFF. Here the CDR3 DNA reads TGTGCCTGGAGTAGACTAAGGACAGAGCGTAATGAAAAACTGTTTTTT. The chain recombines TRBV30 with TRBJ1-4; a weak D match, TRBD1 (6 bases). Germline assignment: CDR1 GTSNPN and CDR2 SVGIG (reference sequence). This CDR3 is 16 amino acids long. V was trimmed by 2 bases and J by 4 bases, leaving 17 bases between them. Drawing the rest from reference TRBV30 and TRBJ1-4, the complete variable domain is SQTIHQWPATLVQPVGSPLSLECTVEGTSNPNLYWYRQAAGRGLQLLFYSVGIGQISSEVPQNLSASRPQDRQFILSSKKLLLSDSGFYLCAWSRLRTERNEKLFFGSGTQLSVL.

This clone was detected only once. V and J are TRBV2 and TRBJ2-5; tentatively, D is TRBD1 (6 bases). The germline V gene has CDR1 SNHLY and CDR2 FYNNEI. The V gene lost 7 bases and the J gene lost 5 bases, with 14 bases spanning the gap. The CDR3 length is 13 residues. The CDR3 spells CASNTGSWETQYF. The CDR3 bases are TGTGCCAGCAATACAGGGTCGTGGGAGACCCAGTACTTC.

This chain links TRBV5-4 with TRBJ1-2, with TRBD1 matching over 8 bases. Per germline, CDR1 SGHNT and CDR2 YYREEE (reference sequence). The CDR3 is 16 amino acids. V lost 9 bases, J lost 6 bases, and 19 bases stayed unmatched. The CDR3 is CATQHPRDRGFDGYTF. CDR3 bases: TGTGCCACCCAACATCCACGCGACAGGGGTTTCGATGGCTACACCTTC.

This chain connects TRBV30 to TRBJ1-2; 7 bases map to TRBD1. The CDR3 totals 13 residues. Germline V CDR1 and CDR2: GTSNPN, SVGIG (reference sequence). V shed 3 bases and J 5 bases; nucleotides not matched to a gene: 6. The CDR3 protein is CAWSATGTYGYTF. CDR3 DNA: TGTGCCTGGAGCGCGACAGGGACTTATGGCTACACCTTC.

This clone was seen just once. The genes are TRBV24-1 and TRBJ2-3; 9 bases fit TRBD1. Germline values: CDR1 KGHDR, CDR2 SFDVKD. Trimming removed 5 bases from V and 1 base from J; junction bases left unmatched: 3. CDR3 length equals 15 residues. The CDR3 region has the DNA TGTGCCACCAGTGGACAGGGGGATCGCACAGATACGCAGTATTTT. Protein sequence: CATSGQGDRTDTQYF.

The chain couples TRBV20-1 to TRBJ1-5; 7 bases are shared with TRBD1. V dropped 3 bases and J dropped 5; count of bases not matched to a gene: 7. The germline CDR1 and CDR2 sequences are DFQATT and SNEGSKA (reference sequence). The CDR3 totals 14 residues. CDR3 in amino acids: CSASLTGLDQPQHF. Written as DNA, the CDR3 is TGCAGTGCTAGTCTGACAGGGCTTGATCAGCCCCAGCATTTT.

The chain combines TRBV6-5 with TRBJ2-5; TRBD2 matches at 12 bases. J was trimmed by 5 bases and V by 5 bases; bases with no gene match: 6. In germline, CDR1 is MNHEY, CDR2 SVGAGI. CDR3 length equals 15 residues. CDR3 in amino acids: CASSRTSGDRETQYF. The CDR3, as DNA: TGTGCCAGCAGTAGGACTAGCGGGGACCGGGAGACCCAGTACTTC.

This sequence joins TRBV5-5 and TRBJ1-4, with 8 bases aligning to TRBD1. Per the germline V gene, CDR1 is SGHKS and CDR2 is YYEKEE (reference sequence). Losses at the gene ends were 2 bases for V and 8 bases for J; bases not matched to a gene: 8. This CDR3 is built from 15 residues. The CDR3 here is CASSLGRGLREKLFF. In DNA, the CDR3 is TGTGCCAGCAGCTTAGGCAGGGGGCTTAGGGAAAAACTGTTTTTT. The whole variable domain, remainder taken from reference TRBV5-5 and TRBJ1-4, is DAGVTQSPTHLIKTRGQQVTLRCSPISGHKSVSWYQQVLGQGPQFIFQYYEKEERGRGNFPDRFSARQFPNYSSELNVNALLLGDSALYLCASSLGRGLREKLFFGSGTQLSVL.

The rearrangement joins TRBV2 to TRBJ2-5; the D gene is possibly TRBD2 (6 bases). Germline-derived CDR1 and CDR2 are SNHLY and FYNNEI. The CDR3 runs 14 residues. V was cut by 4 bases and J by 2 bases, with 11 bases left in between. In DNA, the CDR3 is TGTGCCAGCAGTGTCGGGAGAAGTCAAGAGACCCAGTACTTC. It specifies CASSVGRSQETQYF. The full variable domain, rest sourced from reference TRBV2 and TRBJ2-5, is EPEVTQTPSHQVTQMGQEVILRCVPISNHLYFYWYRQILGQKVEFLVSFYNNEISEKSEIFDDQFSVERPDGSNFTLKIRSTKLEDSAMYFCASSVGRSQETQYFGPGTRLLVL.

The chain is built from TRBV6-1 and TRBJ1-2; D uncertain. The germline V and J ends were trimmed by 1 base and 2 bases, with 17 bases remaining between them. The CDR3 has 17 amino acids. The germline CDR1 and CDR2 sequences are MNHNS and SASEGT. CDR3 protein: CASSEVTGQSGNYGYTF. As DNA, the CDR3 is TGTGCCAGCAGTGAAGTCACGGGTCAGAGCGGGAACTATGGCTACACCTTC.

CDR3 nucleotide sequence: TGTGCCAGCAGCCGGGACAGGCATCACTATGGCTACACCTTC. Translation gives CASSRDRHHYGYTF. V and J are TRBV13 and TRBJ1-2, with 8 bases aligning to TRBD1. The V gene end was trimmed by 5 bases and the J gene end by 3 bases; junction bases not matched to a gene: 5. The CDR3 has 14 residues. In germline, CDR1 is PRHDT, CDR2 FYEKMQ (reference sequence).

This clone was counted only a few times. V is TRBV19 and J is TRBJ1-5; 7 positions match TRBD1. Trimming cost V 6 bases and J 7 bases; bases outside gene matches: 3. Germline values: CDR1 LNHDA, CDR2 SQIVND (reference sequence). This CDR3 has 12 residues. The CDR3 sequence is CASSHRGQPQHF. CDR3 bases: TGTGCCAGTAGCCACAGGGGACAGCCCCAGCATTTT.